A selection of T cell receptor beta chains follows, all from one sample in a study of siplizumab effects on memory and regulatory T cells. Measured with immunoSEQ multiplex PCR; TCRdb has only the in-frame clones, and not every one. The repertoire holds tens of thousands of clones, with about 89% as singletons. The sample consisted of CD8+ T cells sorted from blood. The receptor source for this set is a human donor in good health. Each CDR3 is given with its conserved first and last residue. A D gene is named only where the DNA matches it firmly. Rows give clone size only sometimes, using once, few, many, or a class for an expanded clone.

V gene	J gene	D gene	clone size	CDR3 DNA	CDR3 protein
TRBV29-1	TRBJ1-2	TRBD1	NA	TGCAGCGTGGGGACAGGGGAAGGATATGGCTACACCTTC	CSVGTGEGYGYTF
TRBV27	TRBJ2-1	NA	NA	TGTGCCAGCAGTTTAGCCCGGGTGAATGAGCAGTTCTTC	CASSLARVNEQFF
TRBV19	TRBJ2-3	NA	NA	TGTGCCAGTAGTATAGGATCGTGGGATACGCAGTATTTT	CASSIGSWDTQYF
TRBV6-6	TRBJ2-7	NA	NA	TGTGCCAGCAGTTACTCGATAGGTGGTTTCTACGAGCAGTACTTC	CASSYSIGGFYEQYF
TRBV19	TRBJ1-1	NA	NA	TGTGCCAGTAGTGGGGGCGGGGGTACGGGCACTGAAGCTTTCTTT	CASSGGGGTGTEAFF
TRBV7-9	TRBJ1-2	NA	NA	TGTGCCAGCAGCTTAATAAATCCAGGGAGGGATGGCTACACCTTC	CASSLINPGRDGYTF
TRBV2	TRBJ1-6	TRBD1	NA	TGTGCCAGCAGCTCCGGGACAGGCGTGAGCTCCTATAATTCACCCCTCCACTTT	CASSSGTGVSSYNSPLHF
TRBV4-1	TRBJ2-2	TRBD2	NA	TGCGCCAGCAGCCATGGGACTAGCGGGAGATTGAACACCGGGGAGCTGTTTTTT	CASSHGTSGRLNTGELFF
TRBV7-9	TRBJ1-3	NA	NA	TGTGCCAGCAGCGGGGACGGATACTCTGGAAACACCATATATTTT	CASSGDGYSGNTIYF
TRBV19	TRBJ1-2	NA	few	TGTGCCAGTAGTATCCAGGCAACAGGGTCCAGCACCTTC	CASSIQATGSSTF
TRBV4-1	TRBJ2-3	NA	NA	TGCGCCAGCAGCCAAGAAACGGGAACGGATACGCAGTATTTT	CASSQETGTDTQYF
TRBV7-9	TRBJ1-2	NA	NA	TGTGCCAGCATCCCAGAGGTGGCTAACTATGGCTACACCTTC	CASIPEVANYGYTF
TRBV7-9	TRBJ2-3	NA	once	TGTGCCAGCAGCCCCTCCATCTTCGATACGCAGTATTTT	CASSPSIFDTQYF
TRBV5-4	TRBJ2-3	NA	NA	TGTGCCAGCAGCTTGGCGCCAGATACGCAGTATTTT	CASSLAPDTQYF
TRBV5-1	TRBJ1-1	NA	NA	TGCGCCAGCAGCTTGGTGGCAGGGGACATGAACACTGAAGCTTTCTTT	CASSLVAGDMNTEAFF
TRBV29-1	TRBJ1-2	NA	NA	TGCAGCGTTGAAGATAGGCCGCTTATCTATGGCTACACCTTC	CSVEDRPLIYGYTF